This T cell receptor beta chain was sequenced for a study of shared clonotypes between healthy human individuals. Those who donated were healthy HIV-negative adults, with no recent acute infections or vaccinations reported. Naive CD4+ cells were CD45RA-selected; the remaining cells were memory. The germline V gene encodes CDR1 MNHNS and CDR2 SASEGT. This CDR3 is 15 amino acids long. Trimming left V 0 bases short and J 8 bases short, with 17 bases between. Roughly 200 ng DNA, about 28,000 T cell genomes, went into each sorted-subset replicate PCR. Authors' methods: Sequence data from immunoSEQ were junction-only and lacked quality scores; consequently, filtering differed. Only in-frame clones appear in the TCRdb table, and some are missing; sequencing was by immunoSEQ multiplex PCR. Clone size and V and J calls were adopted from that table, with D and trimming inferred from the DNA. Of over a million clones in the sample, approximately 80% were seen once.

The sequencing sample was made of memory CD4+ T cells from PBMCs. Subset denoted: CD45RA-negative fraction. The source of this sequence is a man between 18 and 29 years old in good health. Some clones in this sample may be carry-over from other donors' samples. The chain joins TRBV6-1 to TRBJ2-7; TRBD2 might be the D (5 bases). The DNA for the CDR3 is TGTGCCAGCAGTGAAGCGGTACGGTCTAGCCTAAAGCAGTACTTC. Its protein is CASSEAVRSSLKQYF.